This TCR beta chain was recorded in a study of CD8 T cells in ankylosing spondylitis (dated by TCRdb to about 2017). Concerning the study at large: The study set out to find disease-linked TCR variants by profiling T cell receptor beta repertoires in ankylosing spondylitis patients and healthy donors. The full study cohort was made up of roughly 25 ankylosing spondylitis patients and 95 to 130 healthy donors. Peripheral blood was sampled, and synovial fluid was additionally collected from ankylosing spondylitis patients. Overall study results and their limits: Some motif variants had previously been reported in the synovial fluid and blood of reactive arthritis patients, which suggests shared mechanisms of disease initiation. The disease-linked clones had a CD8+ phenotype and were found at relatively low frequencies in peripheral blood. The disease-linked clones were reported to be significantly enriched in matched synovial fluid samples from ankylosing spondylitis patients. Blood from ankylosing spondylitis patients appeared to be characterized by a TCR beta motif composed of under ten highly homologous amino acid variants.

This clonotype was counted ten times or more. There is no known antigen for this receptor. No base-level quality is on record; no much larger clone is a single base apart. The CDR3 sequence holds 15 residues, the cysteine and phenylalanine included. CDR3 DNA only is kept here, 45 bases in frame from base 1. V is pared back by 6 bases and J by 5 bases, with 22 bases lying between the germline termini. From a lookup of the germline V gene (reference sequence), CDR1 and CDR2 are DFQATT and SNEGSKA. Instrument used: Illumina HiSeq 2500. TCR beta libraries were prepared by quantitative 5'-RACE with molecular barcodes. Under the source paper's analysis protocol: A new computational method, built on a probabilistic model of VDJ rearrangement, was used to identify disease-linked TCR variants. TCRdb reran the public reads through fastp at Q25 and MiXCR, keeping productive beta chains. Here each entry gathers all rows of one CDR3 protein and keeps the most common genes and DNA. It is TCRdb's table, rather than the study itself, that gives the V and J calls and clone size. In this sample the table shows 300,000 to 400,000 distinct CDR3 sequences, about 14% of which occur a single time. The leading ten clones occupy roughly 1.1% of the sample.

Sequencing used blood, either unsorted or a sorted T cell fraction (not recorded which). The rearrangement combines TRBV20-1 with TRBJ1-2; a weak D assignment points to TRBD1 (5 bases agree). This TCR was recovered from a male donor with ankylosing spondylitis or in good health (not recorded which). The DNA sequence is TGCAGTGCGCGTATTTCAGGAGGGGCGCAGTATGGCTACACCTTC. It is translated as CSARISGGAQYGYTF.